The TCR beta chain described here comes from a study of cytomegalovirus exposure and HLA in healthy donors. Study outcomes and limitations: An analysis was carried out later, and it reportedly showed fewer N-insertions in an Asian-associated ancestry cluster than the approximately 710-donor mean.

The PCR ran on 60 Vbeta and 13 Jbeta primers. Libraries were prepared by immunoSEQ multiplex PCR; TCRdb keeps only in-frame clonotypes and omits some of them. The table includes about 86,000 clones, 75% to 80% detected once. As regards this clone: Its target is not known.

The CDR3 extends over 13 amino acids. CDR1 and CDR2 from the germline V gene are LNHNV and YYDKDF (reference sequence). The germline V and J ends were trimmed by 6 bases and 4 bases, with 13 bases remaining between them. Sequenced: PBMCs. The rearrangement links TRBV15 to TRBJ2-7; D ambiguous. The sequence came from a female donor in good health and CMV-seronegative. CDR3 loop: CATSPNTGYEQYF. The CDR3 region has the DNA TGTGCCACCAGTCCTAATACGGGTTACGAGCAGTACTTC.